The 29 T cell receptor beta chains below all came from one sample that was sequenced in a study of blood T cell repertoires in COVID-19. Profiling relied on immunoSEQ multiplex PCR, and the TCRdb table lists in-frame clones only, not all of them. The table has about 19,000 clones, around 86% seen once. The sample consisted of peripheral blood. These receptors originate from a man between 65 and 85 years old with acute or convalescent COVID-19.

As regards this clone: At one boundary the junction diverges from the germline segment, which might be a read error. Different DNA sequences within this sample yield the same CDR3. The chain employs TRBV7-9 and TRBJ2-7; 7 bases line up with TRBD1. Per germline, CDR1 SEHNR and CDR2 FQNEAQ (reference sequence). The CDR3 is 13 residues long. This chain's CDR3 is CASSSQTGSEQYF. The CDR3 nucleotides are TGTGCCAGTAGCTCCCAGACAGGGTCCGAGCAGTACTTC.

This chain uses TRBV5-4 with TRBJ2-6, with 7 bases lining up with TRBD1. Germline V gene lookup returns CDR1 SGHNT and CDR2 YYREEE (reference sequence). The V segment lost 2 bases and the J segment 4 bases; nucleotides outside the gene matches: 6. This CDR3 comprises 16 residues. The CDR3 region has the DNA TGTGCCAGCAGCTTTTATCAGGGGGTCGGGGCCAACGTCCTGACTTTC. It is translated as CASSFYQGVGANVLTF.

V gene TRBV5-5 combines with J gene TRBJ2-1, with 10 bases aligning to TRBD2. With 1 base clipped from V and 3 bases from J, the junction kept 4 bases outside the gene matches. The CDR3 consists of 16 residues. Germline CDR1 is SGHKS and CDR2 is YYEKEE (reference sequence). CDR3 sequence reads: CASSLSLAGVYNEQFF. The CDR3 DNA sequence: TGTGCCAGCAGCTTGTCTCTAGCGGGAGTCTACAATGAGCAGTTCTTC. Full variable domain (outside the CDR3, taken from reference TRBV5-5 and TRBJ2-1): DAGVTQSPTHLIKTRGQQVTLRCSPISGHKSVSWYQQVLGQGPQFIFQYYEKEERGRGNFPDRFSARQFPNYSSELNVNALLLGDSALYLCASSLSLAGVYNEQFFGPGTRLTVL.

This sequence joins TRBV19 and TRBJ1-2; D possibly corresponds to TRBD1 (6 bases). V dropped 3 bases and J dropped 0 bases, with 11 bases sitting between them. Germline V lookup: CDR1 LNHDA, CDR2 SQIVND (reference sequence). The CDR3 loop spans 15 amino acids. CDR3: CASSIWGTPNYGYTF. In nucleotides, the CDR3 is TGTGCCAGTAGTATCTGGGGGACACCTAACTATGGCTACACCTTC.

By share of the sample, this clone is medium-sized. The chain couples TRBV4-3 to TRBJ2-3; D not resolved. CDR1 is LGHNA and CDR2 is YSLEER in the germline V gene. The CDR3 consists of 15 residues. Trimming left V 5 bases short and J 0 bases short, with 12 bases between. This CDR3 reads CASSFHFPSTDTQYF. CDR3 in DNA: TGCGCCAGCAGCTTCCACTTCCCTAGCACAGATACGCAGTATTTT.

This chain links TRBV29-1 with TRBJ1-1; 10 positions agree with TRBD1. Unmatched junction bases numbered 6, after V lost 8 bases and J lost 0 bases. Germline V gene data show CDR1 as SQVTM and CDR2 as ANQGSEA. The CDR3 is made up of 14 amino acids. The CDR3 spells CSSETGGLNTEAFF. The CDR3, as DNA: TGCAGCTCTGAGACAGGGGGCTTGAACACTGAAGCTTTCTTT.

V and J are TRBV7-8 and TRBJ1-2, with D uncertain. The V gene lost 3 bases and the J gene lost 2 bases, with 7 bases spanning the gap. Germline V gene data show CDR1 as SGHVS and CDR2 as FQNEAQ. The CDR3 spans 13 residues. The CDR3 region has the DNA TGTGCCAGCAGCTTGACACGCAACTATGGCTACACCTTC. This codes for CASSLTRNYGYTF.

This clone came up once. This chain uses TRBV3-1 (or the pseudogene TRBV3-2) with TRBJ2-3; weak D call: TRBD1 (6 bases). Deletions cut 1 base from V and 10 bases from J, with 15 bases between. CDR3 length equals 14 residues. Germline V gene sequence: CDR1 LGHDT, CDR2 YNNKEL (reference sequence). CDR3 region: CASSQVVSGAAQYF. The DNA of the CDR3 is TGTGCCAGCAGCCAAGTGGTGTCAGGGGCCGCGCAGTATTTT.

V and J are TRBV19 and TRBJ2-1; 9 positions match TRBD2. Germline V gene sequence: CDR1 LNHDA, CDR2 SQIVND (reference sequence). This CDR3 is built from 15 residues. Trimming at V came to 3 bases and at J to 10 bases, leaving 10 bases not matched to a gene. Here the CDR3 reads CASSIGLAGSSEQFF. DNA for the CDR3: TGTGCCAGTAGTATCGGTCTAGCGGGGAGTTCGGAGCAGTTCTTC.

The chain couples TRBV29-1 to TRBJ2-1, with 7 bases that match TRBD2. The CDR3 contains 17 residues. The junction had 11 bases not matched to a gene; V was cut back by 3 bases and J by 0 bases. The V gene's germline CDR1 is SQVTM and CDR2 ANQGSEA. Here the CDR3 DNA reads TGCAGCGTTGACAGATGGAGGGACTACACCTCCTACAATGAGCAGTTCTTC. Its translation is CSVDRWRDYTSYNEQFF.

This clone appeared a single time. The chain combines TRBV9 with TRBJ2-3, with TRBD2 matching over 11 bases. The CDR3 covers 15 residues. Losses at the gene ends were 4 bases for V and 3 bases for J; bases not matched to a gene: 4. Germline loops: CDR1 SGDLS, CDR2 YYNGEE. In nucleotides, the CDR3 is TGTGCCAGCAGCCTCGGGACTAGCGGTACAGATACGCAGTATTTT. Encoded protein: CASSLGTSGTDTQYF. The full variable domain, rest sourced from reference TRBV9 and TRBJ2-3, is DSGVTQTPKHLITATGQRVTLRCSPRSGDLSVYWYQQSLDQGLQFLIQYYNGEERAKGNILERFSAQQFPDLHSELNLSSLELGDSALYFCASSLGTSGTDTQYFGPGTRLTVL.

The chain combines TRBV28 with TRBJ2-2, with TRBD1 matching over 9 bases. Trimming removed 5 bases from V and 3 bases from J; junction bases left unmatched: 7. The CDR3 length is 16 residues. The germline V gene encodes CDR1 MDHEN and CDR2 SYDVKM. The DNA for the CDR3 is TGTGCCAGCAGTCTCATCCGGACAGGGGACACCGGGGAGCTGTTTTTT. Translation gives CASSLIRTGDTGELFF.

The chain is built from TRBV19 and TRBJ1-4; TRBD1 aligns across 10 bases. After removal of 4 bases from V and 4 bases from J, the junction contained 6 bases not matched to a gene. CDR1 is LNHDA and CDR2 is SQIVND in the germline V gene (reference sequence). This CDR3 contains 16 residues. The CDR3 DNA reads TGTGCCAGTAGTAACTGGGGACAGGGGTATAATGAAAAACTGTTTTTT. As protein: CASSNWGQGYNEKLFF.

CDR3 sequence reads: CASLTGGINTGELFF. The CDR3 DNA is TGTGCCAGCCTCACGGGGGGGATTAACACCGGGGAGCTGTTTTTT. The chain joins TRBV6-5 to TRBJ2-2, with 8 bases lining up with TRBD2. CDR3 length: 15 residues. Germline lookup yields CDR1 MNHEY and CDR2 SVGAGI. V was clipped by 8 bases and J by 2 bases; unmatched bases: 7.

This clone was counted once. The chain carries TRBV19 and TRBJ1-5, with D hard to call. Germline CDR1 LNHDA, CDR2 SQIVND (reference sequence). V dropped 3 bases and J dropped 0 bases, with 12 bases sitting between them. The CDR3 loop spans 16 amino acids. This CDR3 reads CASSIGRSISNQPQHF. CDR3 sequence (DNA): TGTGCCAGTAGTATCGGGAGGAGTATTAGCAATCAGCCCCAGCATTTT.

The chain combines TRBV25-1 with TRBJ2-2; D might be TRBD1 (5 bases). The CDR3 extends over 13 amino acids. Trimming removed 6 bases at V and 4 bases at J, with 9 bases between. Germline values: CDR1 MGHDK, CDR2 SYGVNS. The CDR3 is CASRTALTGELFF. As DNA, the CDR3 is TGTGCCAGCAGGACAGCTCTCACCGGGGAGCTGTTTTTT.

The rearrangement links TRBV19 to TRBJ1-2; D unresolved. The CDR3 sequence is 14 residues long. Trimming removed 5 bases at V and 3 bases at J, with 13 bases between. The germline CDR1 and CDR2 sequences are LNHDA and SQIVND (reference sequence). CDR3: CASSSPGDDYGYTF. The CDR3, as DNA: TGTGCCAGTAGTTCCCCCGGGGATGACTATGGCTACACCTTC.

V usage is TRBV3-1 (or the pseudogene TRBV3-2) and J usage is TRBJ1-1; 7 bases agree with TRBD1. V was pared by 5 bases and J by 4 bases, with 4 bases of the junction left unmatched. Germline-derived CDR1 and CDR2 are LGHDT and YNNKEL (reference sequence). The CDR3 runs to 13 residues. In DNA, the CDR3 is TGTGCCAGCAGCATGGGGACAGCCACTGAAGCTTTCTTT. Amino acids: CASSMGTATEAFF.

This clone was detected once. The chain links TRBV24-1 to TRBJ2-2; TRBD2 might be the D (5 bases). Germline V gives CDR1 KGHDR, CDR2 SFDVKD. The ends were cut back, 1 base at V and 7 bases at J, with 6 bases in the middle. The CDR3 is 13 amino acids. The CDR3 here is CATSDFGIGELFF. CDR3 coding DNA: TGTGCCACCAGTGATTTCGGGATCGGGGAGCTGTTTTTT.

This chain joins TRBV19 and TRBJ1-5; D uncertain. V dropped 3 bases and J dropped 3 bases, with 12 bases sitting between them. Germline V gene data show CDR1 as LNHDA and CDR2 as SQIVND (reference sequence). This CDR3 spans 15 amino acids. CDR3 nucleotide sequence: TGTGCCAGTAGTATTTGGAGCAGCTCCAATCAGCCCCAGCATTTT. Its translation: CASSIWSSSNQPQHF.

This clone counts as medium-sized. Other DNA sequences from this sample encode an identical CDR3 as well. The V call is TRBV4-2, the J call TRBJ1-5; the D gene is possibly TRBD1 (5 bases). The CDR3 has 15 residues. Germline V gene lookup returns CDR1 LGHNA and CDR2 YNFKEQ. Trimming took 3 bases from V and 2 from J, leaving 11 bases between them. CDR3 loop: CASSQAGGGNQPQHF. DNA of the CDR3: TGTGCCAGCAGCCAGGCGGGGGGTGGCAATCAGCCCCAGCATTTT.

The chain is built from TRBV11-2 and TRBJ2-4; TRBD1 matches 9 bases. The CDR3 spans 14 residues. The J segment lost 7 bases and the V segment lost 3 bases, leaving 4 bases of the junction unmatched. Germline loops: CDR1 SGHAT, CDR2 FQNNGV. The CDR3: CASSFTGGRNIQYF. The CDR3, as DNA: TGTGCCAGCAGCTTCACAGGGGGCCGGAACATTCAGTACTTC.

The rearrangement uses TRBV2 and TRBJ2-7; TRBD2 is a possible D gene (5 bases). Trimming pared 7 bases from V and 2 bases from J, leaving 15 bases between. From germline, CDR1 is SNHLY and CDR2 FYNNEI. CDR3 length: 14 residues. CDR3 sequence reads: CASTRGDFTYEQYF. CDR3 sequence (DNA): TGTGCCAGCACCCGGGGAGACTTTACCTACGAGCAGTACTTC.

The chain has TRBV28 and TRBJ1-5; 7 bases agree with TRBD1. Germline loops: CDR1 MDHEN, CDR2 SYDVKM. V lost 7 bases, J lost 0 bases, and 15 bases stayed unmatched. This CDR3 spans 18 amino acids. The CDR3 loop reads CASNQLRTGRHSNQPQHF. The DNA for the CDR3 is TGTGCCAGCAACCAGCTTAGGACAGGCCGCCATAGCAATCAGCCCCAGCATTTT.

This clone has a handful of counts. The chain combines TRBV6-5 with TRBJ2-3; D unresolved. The CDR3 totals 12 residues. Germline-derived CDR1 and CDR2 are MNHEY and SVGAGI. Trimming removed 11 bases at V and 0 bases at J, with 9 bases between. CDR3 amino acids: CAGESSTDTQYF. CDR3 coding DNA: TGTGCCGGAGAATCTAGCACAGATACGCAGTATTTT.

This sequence joins TRBV27 and TRBJ1-5; the D is unclear. CDR3 length: 12 residues. Trimming took 3 bases from V and 7 from J, leaving 7 bases between them. Looked up from germline, CDR1 is MNHEY and CDR2 is SMNVEV (reference sequence). In DNA form, the CDR3 reads TGTGCCAGCAGTTTTGCAGGCCAGCCCCAGCATTTT. Its translation is CASSFAGQPQHF.

The rearrangement uses TRBV5-1 and TRBJ2-1; tentatively, D is TRBD1 (6 bases). Germline V gene lookup returns CDR1 SGHRS and CDR2 YFSETQ. V shed 4 bases and J shed 4 bases, with 18 bases lying between them. There are 16 residues in the CDR3. This CDR3 reads CASSQNPTGLYNEQFF. The CDR3 coding sequence is TGCGCCAGCAGCCAGAACCCGACAGGACTGTACAATGAGCAGTTCTTC. The variable domain in full, with the rest retrieved from reference TRBV5-1 and TRBJ2-1, is KAGVTQTPRYLIKTRGQQVTLSCSPISGHRSVSWYQQTPGQGLQFLFEYFSETQRNKGNFPGRFSGRQFSNSRSEMNVSTLELGDSALYLCASSQNPTGLYNEQFFGPGTRLTVL.

The chain has TRBV7-2 and TRBJ2-3; 7 bases align to TRBD2. Germline values: CDR1 SGHTA, CDR2 FQGNSA. Unmatched junction bases numbered 5, after V lost 4 bases and J lost 4 bases. The CDR3 runs to 14 residues. CDR3 amino acids: CASSWLLAADTQYF. CDR3 in DNA: TGTGCCAGCAGCTGGCTGCTAGCGGCAGATACGCAGTATTTT. Full variable domain (remainder filled in from reference TRBV7-2 and TRBJ2-3): GAGVSQSPSNKVTEKGKDVELRCDPISGHTALYWYRQSLGQGLEFLIYFQGNSAPDKSGLPSDRFSAERTGGSVSTLTIQRTQQEDSAVYLCASSWLLAADTQYFGPGTRLTVL.

The chain links TRBV7-9 to TRBJ2-5, with D tentatively TRBD1 (6 bases). This CDR3 is 15 amino acids long. The V end was cut by 3 bases, the J end by 5 bases, with 16 bases between. CDR1 and CDR2 (germline): SEHNR, FQNEAQ (reference sequence). CDR3 DNA sequence: TGTGCCAGCAGCTTTCTGGGGACACTATGGGAGACCCAGTACTTC. It translates to CASSFLGTLWETQYF.